This TCR beta chain stems from a study of shared clonotypes between healthy human individuals (dated by TCRdb to about 2020). For context, the study as a whole: The cohort comprised a couple of women and a few men aged 18 to 49 years. Per donor, three plates each were used for CD4 naive and CD4 memory, two for CD8 naive, and one for CD8 memory. To estimate repertoire size and how much clonotype sharing occurs between individuals, the study deeply sequenced the blood TCR repertoires of 4 to 6 healthy adults. Libraries were prepared and TCR repertoires were sequenced by different laboratories using diverse techniques, in order to increase sequencing depth and limit assay-specific biases. Between about 0.85 and 9.5 billion PBMCs per donor were obtained by leukapheresis. The research as a whole found: Sampling was restricted to blood, and TCR repertoires in tissue are likely to differ from TCR repertoires in blood. Incomplete sequencing was indicated by rarefaction of sorted-subset datasets, despite the large sequencing depth. Pairwise subsampling led to the expectation that sequencing depth would affect the degree of clonotype sharing among donors. Because the study included a small number of donors, the genetic and exposure-history diversity represented was limited. Clonotypes shared by all four sorted-subset donors showed higher generation probabilities than non-shared clonotypes. Estimated clonotype richness was generally larger for naive than for memory subsets. About 5% of naive CD4, 3.5% of naive CD8, approximately 2.2% of memory CD4, and over 0.35% of memory CD8 clonotypes were shared across several donors.

About this clone itself: Its antigen has not been determined. No much larger clone exists at a distance of one base, and base qualities are not known.

TCR CDR3 regions were amplified from genomic DNA by multiplex PCR using the deep immunoSEQ assay. Extracted genomic DNA from each cell subset was distributed evenly across all wells of several immunoSEQ 96-well plates, and each plate was treated as a replicate. Each replicate PCR for sorted subsets received around 0.2 ug genomic DNA, equal to roughly 30,000 T cell genomes. Purified libraries were measured with a Qubit 3.0 fluorometer, size-checked on a Bioanalyzer 2100, and measured again with the KAPA Library Quantification kit. A separate single-read 150-cycle Illumina NextSeq 550 flow cell was used to sequence each immunoSEQ 96-well plate. On the authors' methods: Because the immunoSEQ output included only junctional sequences and no quality scores, the filtering could not be the same as the filtering used for full-length reads. Sequences were annotated with PyIR, a Python wrapper for IgBLAST v1.9, using IMGT germline references to assign V/J genes and CDR3. Any read was removed if the V/J assignment was weak (E-value above 1e-6), the CDR3 was missing, or the read contained stop codons, out-of-frame junctions, or ambiguous translated residues. V3J clonotypes were defined by identical inferred V gene, J gene, and CDR3 amino acid sequence. To compute the percentage overlap between repertoires, the number of shared unique clonotypes was divided by the size of the smaller repertoire. RTK rarefaction, the Chao1 estimator, and Recon v2.1 estimates of unobserved clonotypes were used to assess repertoire richness. Generation probabilities for all TCRbeta clonotypes obtained by the gDNA method from a handful of donors were computed using OLGA. TCRdb retrieved this table from immuneACCESS and kept in-frame rearrangements only. Not all clones are present; in checked studies, unresolved V genes account for under half, and no reason is known for the remainder. Clonal size and the V and J genes are those of that table, whereas D and trimming came from the DNA. The sample table holds some 2,500,000 clones, of which 85% to 95% were seen once. The leading ten clones occupy 0.37% of the sample.

CDR1 KGHSH and CDR2 LQKENI are derived from the germline V gene. CDR3 length: 15 amino acids, cysteine to phenylalanine. Only the CDR3 portion is preserved as DNA: 45 bases, with reading frame beginning at the first base. Unmatched junction bases come to 2, with V trimmed by 2 bases and J by 1 base. Healthy HIV-negative adults with no recently reported acute infections or vaccinations were included as donors. Every donor was a Caucasian adult residing in Nashville, Tennessee, USA. CD4+ T cells were enriched through magnetic negative selection, after which naive cells were positively selected on CD45RA and the remaining negative fraction served as the memory subset. Blood was collected by leukapheresis, and PBMCs were isolated by Ficoll-Histopaque density gradient centrifugation and then cryopreserved in liquid nitrogen vapor phase. Analytical flow cytometry was used to check the purity and quantity of every magnetically sorted T cell population. Genomic DNA was isolated from each sorted fraction and quantified by UV absorbance on a Nanodrop 2000c.

Sequencing was carried out using naive CD4+ T cells from PBMCs. What this sample's cell subset or site label stands for: CD45RA+ positively selected. The TCR sequence derives from a man aged 18 to 35 in good health. Some clones in this sample may be carry-over from other donors' samples. The V gene is TRBV18 and the J gene is TRBJ2-5; 9 central bases correspond to TRBD1. The CDR3 protein sequence reads: CASSPKQGAQETQYF. The sequenced DNA: TGTGCCAGCTCACCAAAACAGGGGGCCCAAGAGACCCAGTACTTC.